This TCR beta chain is drawn from a study of human T cells and chemical hapten exposure. This clonotype was observed a few times. J lost 3 bases, V lost 3 bases, and 9 bases had no gene match. This CDR3 region has 16 residues. CDR1 and CDR2 (germline): PRHDT, FYEKMQ (reference sequence). The sample's time point: patch test 2, 6 weeks after DPC sensitization. Treatment indicated: therapeutic diphenylcyclopropenone sensitization with weekly scalp DPC. TCRdb used MiXCR to reprocess the RACE reads, holding one entry per CDR3 protein. The table lists over 60,000 distinct CDR3 sequences, 10% of them singletons, with approximately 7% in the top ten.

This specimen consisted of whole blood, obtained in connection with sensitization to the hapten diphenylcyclopropenone (DPC). This clonotype was obtained from a woman aged 50 to 60 with alopecia areata. Some clones in this sample may be carry-over from other donors' samples. The V call is TRBV13, the J call TRBJ2-7, with 9 bases that match TRBD2. The CDR3 region is CASSFTFGTSSYEQYF. CDR3 DNA: TGTGCCAGCAGCTTTACCTTTGGGACTAGCAGCTACGAGCAGTACTTC.